This entry features one T cell receptor (beta chain) sequence. Its antigen is currently unknown. Amplification of the TCR beta CDR3 regions used RNA transcripts (as template). RT-PCR was first run with HTBI primers, then multiplex PCR in a second round. In TCRdb, the multiplex PCR reads were re-called with MiXCR into one record per CDR3 protein. This sample has about 740,000 distinct CDR3 sequences, with about 44% found just once. This sample was included in a study of Graves' ophthalmopathy and Graves' hyperthyroidism. Findings and caveats of the study: As the model predicted ophthalmopathy progression, it achieved a sensitivity of less than 71% and a specificity of around 76%. Using a 13-signature model, the authors split ophthalmopathy from stable hyperthyroidism, with just under 90% sensitivity and around 76% specificity.

Uncontrolled infections, other autoimmune diseases, pregnancy or lactation barred patients from enrollment. The CDR3 runs 14 residues. The ends were cut back, 3 bases at V and 7 bases at J, with 18 bases in the middle. The germline V gene has CDR1 GTSNPN and CDR2 SVGIG (reference sequence). The rearrangement uses TRBV30 and TRBJ1-1, with a weak D call TRBD1 (6 bases). This receptor was identified in an adult man with Graves' ophthalmopathy. The source material was peripheral blood. As DNA, the CDR3 is TGTGCCTGGAGCTCGAGGGGGGGAGGCCGTGAAGCTTTCTTT. Its translation is CAWSSRGGGREAFF.